This TCR beta chain was sequenced during a study of a mutant IDH1 vaccine in newly diagnosed glioma. Worth noting for this clone: Its antigen is not identified.

The time point here: week 47, end of study. All doses held 300 ug of mutant IDH1 20-mer peptide, with topical imiquimod. Generated by immunoSEQ multiplex PCR, the TCRdb table keeps only in-frame clones and is missing some. The sample records about 62,000 clones, over 80% being singletons. CDR3 length equals 16 residues. The J segment lost 6 bases and the V segment lost 7 bases, leaving 16 bases of the junction unmatched. Germline V lookup: CDR1 MNHEY, CDR2 SMNVEV (reference sequence). The sequences come from PBMCs, collected from a glioma patient whose treatment included an IDH1 peptide vaccine. This chain links TRBV27 with TRBJ2-7, with 9 bases that match TRBD1. This TCR came from a young man with glioma. The CDR3 nucleotides read TGTGCCAGCACCATCGACAGGGGGGGTCCTCCTACCGAGCAGTACTTC. Translating it yields CASTIDRGGPPTEQYF.